Sequencing of this T cell receptor (beta chain) was carried out in a study of T cell clonotyping in hematopoietic cell transplantation. Overall study results and limits: Graft donor and pretransplant recipient Inverse Simpson Index values predicted broader posttransplant TCR diversity. Recipient TCR diversity dropped after transplant; expanded clonotypes rose from day 30 to 180. Few recipient clonotypes overlapped donors; over 95% were de novo at given depth.

On this clone: Its matching antigen is unknown.

Germline V CDR1 and CDR2: SQVTM, ANQGSEA. This CDR3 spans 14 amino acids. V trimming: 4 bases; J trimming: 4 bases; junction bases outside the gene matches: 7. Method: immunoSEQ multiplex PCR; TCRdb's copy keeps in-frame clones and lacks some. There are 35,000 to 50,000 clones in the sample; about 96% occur only once, and 0.95% lies in the top ten. The chain couples TRBV29-1 to TRBJ2-1; 7 nucleotides align to TRBD2. Sequenced material: peripheral blood mononuclear cells. The TCR sequence derives from a man aged 30-40 years in good health. Some clones in this sample may be carry-over from other donors' samples. Here the CDR3 DNA reads TGCAGCGTTGCAGCGGGGCGACAGTACAATGAGCAGTTCTTC. This encodes CSVAAGRQYNEQFF.